One sample yielded the 25 T cell receptor beta chains listed below, sequenced in a study of CD8 T cells in Susac syndrome. Reverse transcription of roughly 0.45 to 1 ug RNA used random hexamers. TCRdb ran MiXCR on the immunoSEQ multiplex PCR reads and lists one entry per CDR3 protein. The sample has about 300,000 distinct CDR3 sequences; 89% are singletons. The sample taken for sequencing was CD8+ T cells from PBMCs. Receptor source: a human donor with multiple sclerosis.

This chain uses TRBV3-1 with TRBJ2-1, with 9 nucleotides matching TRBD1. The CDR3 runs 15 residues. CDR1 and CDR2 (germline): LGHDT, YNNKEL (reference sequence). Losses at the gene ends were 3 bases for V and 1 base for J; bases not matched to a gene: 1. The chain's CDR3 is CASSHDRGSYNEQFF. For the CDR3, the DNA is TGTGCCAGCAGCCACGACAGGGGGTCCTACAATGAGCAGTTCTTC.

In its sample, this clonotype was seen once. The chain is built from TRBV29-1 and TRBJ2-1; D remains ambiguous. The CDR3 consists of 10 residues. Per germline, CDR1 SQVTM and CDR2 ANQGSEA. V was pared by 0 bases and J by 8 bases, with 2 bases between. The CDR3 nucleotides read TGCAGCGTTGAAGACTATGAGCAGTTCTTC. It yields the protein CSVEDYEQFF.

The chain carries TRBV15 and TRBJ2-7; D is tentatively TRBD1 or TRBD2 (5 bases each). Germline V gene sequence: CDR1 LNHNV, CDR2 YYDKDF (reference sequence). Trimming stripped 1 base from V and 1 base from J, with 8 bases between. The CDR3 is 14 amino acids. CDR3 sequence reads: CATSRGGKSYEQYF. The CDR3 DNA follows: TGTGCCACCAGCAGAGGGGGGAAGTCCTACGAGCAGTACTTC.

This sequence joins TRBV6-9 and TRBJ2-4; D ambiguous. Trimming stripped 4 bases from V and 0 bases from J, with 10 bases between. The CDR3 extends over 15 amino acids. Germline V gene data show CDR1 as MNHGY and CDR2 as SVAAGI. The CDR3 spells CASSSVGLAKNIQYF. CDR3 DNA sequence: TGTGCCAGCAGTTCGGTTGGGCTAGCCAAAAACATTCAGTACTTC.

The gene calls are TRBV12-3 or TRBV12-4 and TRBJ2-1, with D uncertain. The ends were cut back, 7 bases at V and 4 bases at J, with 29 bases in the middle. The CDR3 contains 19 residues. The CDR3 DNA reads TGTGCCAGCAATCCGGAATTTGTGGCAGCGAAAATACATTACAATGAGCAGTTCTTC. This gives the protein CASNPEFVAAKIHYNEQFF.

This clonotype is a singleton in its sample. The gene calls are TRBV27 and TRBJ2-3; 11 positions agree with TRBD2. The CDR3 has 14 residues. CDR1 is MNHEY and CDR2 is SMNVEV in the germline V gene (reference sequence). Trimming removed 7 bases from V and 6 bases from J; junction bases left unmatched: 6. In nucleotides, the CDR3 is TGTGCCAGCATGCTAGCGGGGGGATGGGATACGCAGTATTTT. It yields the protein CASMLAGGWDTQYF.

V is TRBV9 and J is TRBJ2-1, with TRBD1 as a possible D gene (6 bases). The CDR3 totals 15 residues. The V end was cut by 0 bases, the J end by 8 bases, with 15 bases between. Germline CDR1 SGDLS, CDR2 YYNGEE. The CDR3 region is CASSVALDRGDEQFF. DNA for the CDR3: TGTGCCAGCAGCGTAGCCCTGGACAGAGGGGATGAGCAGTTCTTC.

The gene calls are TRBV30 and TRBJ2-2; a weak D match, TRBD2 (5 bases). The CDR3 is made up of 11 amino acids. CDR1 is GTSNPN and CDR2 is SVGIG in the germline V gene (reference sequence). The germline V and J ends were trimmed by 8 bases and 6 bases, with 10 bases remaining between them. CDR3 loop: CALSDSGELFF. For the CDR3, the DNA is TGTGCCCTTAGCGATTCCGGGGAGCTGTTTTTT.

The J gene is TRBJ2-1, the V gene TRBV3-1; D possibly corresponds to TRBD2 (5 bases). This CDR3 has 14 residues. V lost 5 bases, J lost 6 bases, and 14 bases lay in between. From germline, CDR1 is LGHDT and CDR2 YNNKEL (reference sequence). CDR3 coding DNA: TGTGCCAGCAGCTCGTGGGTGGACTTCAATGAGCAGTTCTTC. It is translated as CASSSWVDFNEQFF.

V is TRBV20-1 and J is TRBJ2-5, with 8 bases matching TRBD1. J gave up 4 bases and V 8 bases, and 6 bases lay outside the gene matches. The CDR3 spans 12 residues. Germline loops: CDR1 DFQATT, CDR2 SNEGSKA (reference sequence). CDR3 nucleotide sequence: TGCAGTCCACCCACAGGGGGAGAGACCCAGTACTTC. The encoded protein is CSPPTGGETQYF.

The chain couples TRBV7-9 to TRBJ1-1, with TRBD1 matching 7 bases. The germline V gene has CDR1 SEHNR and CDR2 FQNEAQ (reference sequence). V lost 11 bases to trimming and J lost 4 bases; unmatched junction nucleotides: 10. The CDR3 has 13 residues. The CDR3 here is CAGRGQGGTEAFF. The CDR3 nucleotides read TGTGCCGGAAGGGGGCAGGGGGGCACTGAAGCTTTCTTT.

The V call is TRBV7-8, the J call TRBJ1-1; D unclear. Germline assignment: CDR1 SGHVS and CDR2 FQNEAQ. Deletions cut 6 bases from V and 4 bases from J, with 12 bases between. The CDR3 sequence is 13 residues long. The CDR3 here is CASRGAGTTEAFF. CDR3 DNA: TGTGCCAGCAGGGGTGCAGGAACCACTGAAGCTTTCTTT.

This sequence joins TRBV19 and TRBJ1-2; D gene unclear. The V end lost 9 bases, the J end lost 7 bases, and 9 bases lay between the germline ends. The CDR3 spans 10 residues. The germline V gene has CDR1 LNHDA and CDR2 SQIVND (reference sequence). CDR3 coding DNA: TGTGCCAGCCGCTCGTCTGGCTACACCTTC. This encodes CASRSSGYTF.

This clonotype has only one observation. The V and J genes are TRBV4-1 and TRBJ2-7, with D possibly called TRBD1 or TRBD2 (6 bases each). V gave up 2 bases and J gave up 4 bases, with 18 bases separating them. Germline values: CDR1 MGHRA, CDR2 YSYEKL. This CDR3 is 16 amino acids long. CDR3 region: CASSQRGGTPLYEQYF. DNA for the CDR3: TGCGCCAGCAGCCAAAGGGGCGGGACACCTTTGTACGAGCAGTACTTC.

This chain connects TRBV20-1 to TRBJ2-1; the D gene could be TRBD1 or TRBD2 (5 bases each). CDR3 length: 15 residues. CDR1 and CDR2 (germline): DFQATT, SNEGSKA (reference sequence). V dropped 1 base and J dropped 5 bases, with 15 bases sitting between them. The CDR3 loop reads CSARGWDEKHNEQFF. CDR3 nucleotide sequence: TGCAGTGCTAGAGGCTGGGACGAAAAACACAATGAGCAGTTCTTC.

The chain is built from TRBV27 and TRBJ2-7, with 10 bases that match TRBD2. The length of the CDR3 is 15 residues. With 6 bases clipped from V and 4 bases from J, the junction kept 9 bases outside the gene matches. From germline, CDR1 is MNHEY and CDR2 SMNVEV (reference sequence). CDR3 sequence: CASRELAGIAYEQYF. The CDR3 DNA sequence: TGTGCCAGCAGGGAACTAGCGGGGATTGCATACGAGCAGTACTTC.

Note on this clonotype: Since no conserved phenylalanine or tryptophan closes the CDR3, a read error is the likely cause. Because the CDR3's place on the DNA is in doubt, the DNA is left out and the CDR3 is given as listed by TCRdb. V and J are TRBV6-1 and TRBJ2-3; the table's D call, TRBD2, was not checked against the DNA. CDR1 and CDR2 (germline): MNHNS, SASEGT. Including both end residues, the CDR3 is 16 amino acids long. CDR3 in amino acids: CASSVGLAGPEFETPL.

Only one count was recorded for this clonotype. The chain has TRBV20-1 and TRBJ2-2; no clear D gene. Germline lookup yields CDR1 DFQATT and CDR2 SNEGSKA (reference sequence). The V and J ends lost 6 bases and 4 bases respectively, with 15 bases between them. The CDR3 covers 14 residues. CDR3: CSADPRTITGELFF. CDR3 in DNA: TGCAGTGCAGACCCCCGGACGATCACCGGGGAGCTGTTTTTT.

The V gene is TRBV9, the J gene TRBJ2-3; the D gene could be TRBD1 or TRBD2 (6 bases each). Per germline, CDR1 SGDLS and CDR2 YYNGEE. The CDR3 is made up of 15 amino acids. V gave up 2 bases and J gave up 2 bases, with 12 bases separating them. The DNA for the CDR3 is TGTGCCAGCAGCGTTTCCGGGGGCATCACAGATACGCAGTATTTT. Protein product: CASSVSGGITDTQYF.

This chain joins TRBV19 and TRBJ2-7; 9 nucleotides line up with TRBD1. This CDR3 is built from 14 residues. CDR1 and CDR2 (germline): LNHDA, SQIVND (reference sequence). Losses at the gene ends were 10 bases for V and 3 bases for J; bases not matched to a gene: 10. The CDR3 here is CATRPGQGDYEQYF. CDR3 nucleotide sequence: TGTGCCACCCGACCGGGACAGGGAGACTACGAGCAGTACTTC.

The chain couples TRBV5-1 to TRBJ2-7; 9 bases are shared with TRBD1. The junction had 13 bases not matched to a gene; V was cut back by 7 bases and J by 5 bases. The CDR3 covers 15 residues. Germline loops: CDR1 SGHRS, CDR2 YFSETQ. The CDR3 reads CASSIRDRVINEQYF. CDR3 nucleotide sequence: TGCGCCAGCTCGATCCGGGACAGGGTCATCAACGAGCAGTACTTC. Based on the CDR3 plus reference TRBV5-1 and TRBJ2-7, the full variable domain is KAGVTQTPRYLIKTRGQQVTLSCSPISGHRSVSWYQQTPGQGLQFLFEYFSETQRNKGNFPGRFSGRQFSNSRSEMNVSTLELGDSALYLCASSIRDRVINEQYFGPGTRLTVT.

This clonotype showed up just once. CDR3 sequence reads: CAWSVQGEQYF. The DNA of the CDR3 is TGTGCCTGGAGTGTGCAGGGCGAGCAGTACTTC. This chain connects TRBV30 to TRBJ2-7; perhaps TRBD1 as D (5 bases). Per the germline V gene, CDR1 is GTSNPN and CDR2 is SVGIG (reference sequence). The germline V and J ends were trimmed by 0 bases and 6 bases, with 6 bases remaining between them. The CDR3 contains 11 residues.

V gene TRBV23-1 combines with J gene TRBJ1-4; possible D gene TRBD1, 6 bases. TRBV23-1 is flagged as an ORF with uncertain function. V was clipped by 6 bases and J by 7 bases, with 15 bases between them. The CDR3 has 14 residues. The CDR3, as DNA: TGCGCCAGCAGACAGGGAGTGTATGCTGAAAAACTGTTTTTT. This encodes CASRQGVYAEKLFF.

V gene TRBV7-2 combines with J gene TRBJ2-5; possibly TRBD2 for D (5 bases). The germline gives CDR1 SGHTA, CDR2 FQGNSA. The CDR3 has 17 residues. Between the trimmed V and J ends, which lost 0 bases and 5 bases, there was a span of 19 bases. Written as DNA, the CDR3 is TGTGCCAGCAGCTTAGCGCGGAGTAGCGATTCCCGGGAGACCCAGTACTTC. It codes for CASSLARSSDSRETQYF.

The chain links TRBV7-9 to TRBJ1-2; possibly TRBD1 for D (6 bases). Germline V lookup: CDR1 SEHNR, CDR2 FQNEAQ (reference sequence). Trimming removed 5 bases from V and 6 bases from J, with 13 bases in between. There are 13 residues in the CDR3. Here the CDR3 reads CASSVDRYHGYTF. The CDR3 DNA reads TGTGCCAGCAGCGTCGACAGGTACCATGGCTACACCTTC.